This TCR beta chain was found in a study of cytomegalovirus exposure and HLA in healthy donors. The germline gives CDR1 SGHRS, CDR2 YFSETQ. The CDR3 runs 15 residues. With 0 bases removed from V and 3 bases from J, the gap between germline ends came to 12 bases. With 60 Vbeta and 13 Jbeta primers, the PCR was carried out. Original data processing: Counted up in a later analysis, unique TCR beta chains came to about 80 million, with around 12 million shared. Libraries were prepared by immunoSEQ multiplex PCR; TCRdb keeps only in-frame clonotypes and omits some of them. The DNA gave D and trimming, while V, J and clone size come from that table. The sample yields about 170,000 clones, approximately 80% seen once.

The gene calls are TRBV5-1 and TRBJ2-5; D remains unclear. This TCR was recovered from a woman aged 45-60 years in good health and CMV-seropositive. What was sequenced was PBMCs. CDR3 coding DNA: TGCGCCAGCAGCTTGGTACAGCAAAATAAAGAGACCCAGTACTTC. Translating it yields CASSLVQQNKETQYF.